The rows below give T cell receptor beta chains drawn from one sample of a study of shared clonotypes between healthy human individuals. Assay: immunoSEQ multiplex PCR; the TCRdb copy retains only in-frame clones and omits some. Of about 2 million clones in the sample, roughly 94% were seen once. Sequenced: naive CD4+ T cells sorted from blood. The receptors shown here come from a man aged 18-30 years in good health. CDR3s include the opening cysteine and the closing phenylalanine or tryptophan. The D gene is left open where the match is weak. Clone size, where shown, is once, few, many, or a class for clones that have expanded.

d_call j_call clone_size v_call cdr3_aa cdr3_nt
NA TRBJ2-1 NA TRBV11-3 CASSWRDEQFF TGTGCCAGCAGCTGGAGGGATGAGCAGTTCTTC
NA TRBJ2-7 once TRBV5-1 CASSFRQSYEQYF TGCGCCAGCAGCTTTCGGCAGTCCTACGAGCAGTACTTC
TRBD2 TRBJ2-1 NA TRBV10-3 CAISESSRTSGGNEQFF TGTGCCATCAGTGAGTCCTCCCGGACTAGCGGGGGGAATGAGCAGTTCTTC
NA TRBJ2-1 NA TRBV12-5 CASGSLPGNEQFF TGTGCTAGTGGTTCCTTACCTGGCAATGAGCAGTTCTTC
NA TRBJ1-5 NA TRBV7-9 CASSYGAYNQPQHF TGTGCCAGCAGCTACGGGGCCTACAATCAGCCCCAGCATTTT
NA TRBJ1-3 NA TRBV7-2 CASSLASGTGNTIYF TGTGCCAGCAGCTTAGCTTCTGGGACTGGAAACACCATATATTTT
TRBD1 TRBJ2-2 NA TRBV6-1 CASSEWDRVTGELFF TGTGCCAGCAGTGAGTGGGACAGGGTCACCGGGGAGCTGTTTTTT
NA TRBJ2-1 NA TRBV10-3 CAISEGQTDINEQFF TGTGCCATCAGTGAGGGACAAACAGACATCAATGAGCAGTTCTTC
NA TRBJ2-1 NA TRBV21-1 CASSKEGGKGYNEQFF TGTGCCAGCAGCAAAGAGGGGGGAAAGGGCTACAATGAGCAGTTCTTC
NA TRBJ1-1 NA TRBV6-5 CASSYAGTTEAFF TGTGCCAGCAGTTACGCCGGGACCACTGAAGCTTTCTTT
NA TRBJ1-3 NA TRBV2 CASRAQGSNSGNTIYF TGTGCCAGCAGGGCACAGGGTTCAAACTCTGGAAACACCATATATTTT
NA TRBJ2-7 once TRBV10-2 CASSDPGSYEQYF TGCGCCAGCAGTGATCCGGGGAGCTACGAGCAGTACTTC
NA TRBJ2-2 NA TRBV7-2 CASRQGSSGELFF TGTGCCAGCAGACAGGGTTCGTCCGGGGAGCTGTTTTTT
TRBD2 TRBJ2-3 NA TRBV2 CASSGLESLVRDTQYF TGTGCCAGCAGCGGACTAGAGAGCCTTGTGAGGGATACGCAGTATTTT
NA TRBJ2-2 NA TRBV5-1 CASSLTGIPNTGELFF TGCGCCAGCAGCTTAACAGGGATTCCGAACACCGGGGAGCTGTTTTTT
NA TRBJ2-3 NA TRBV5-4 CASSAPPTGGVADTQYF TGTGCCAGCAGCGCACCCCCGACCGGGGGAGTGGCAGATACGCAGTATTTT
TRBD2 TRBJ2-5 NA TRBV7-2 CASRSSGRAVETQYF TGTGCCAGCAGGTCTAGCGGGAGGGCGGTGGAGACCCAGTACTTC
NA TRBJ1-1 NA TRBV18 CASSTGEGTEAFF TGTGCCAGCTCAACTGGGGAAGGGACTGAAGCTTTCTTT
NA TRBJ2-5 NA TRBV4-2 CASSQEAPPRETQYF TGTGCCAGCAGCCAAGAGGCCCCGCCCAGGGAGACCCAGTACTTC
NA TRBJ1-6 NA TRBV15 CATSRRTGSSYNSPLHF TGTGCCACCAGCAGGAGGACGGGGAGCTCCTATAATTCACCCCTCCACTTT
NA TRBJ2-7 NA TRBV2 CASIRVLGEQYF TGTGCCAGCATTAGGGTCCTTGGGGAGCAGTACTTC
TRBD1 TRBJ1-6 NA TRBV15 CATSRDSGTGGQRSPLHF TGTGCCACCAGCAGAGACTCGGGGACAGGGGGTCAGCGATCACCCCTCCACTTT